This passage covers 15 T cell receptor beta chains from one sample sequenced in a study of shared clonotypes between healthy human individuals. Naive CD8 cells lacked CD45RO, underwent positive selection for CCR7 and left out terminally differentiated effector memory CD45RA+ cells. Assay used: immunoSEQ multiplex PCR; TCRdb lists only in-frame clones, some missing. The data show about 2 million clones, about 94% seen once. Sequencing used naive CD8+ T cells sorted from blood. The receptor set was obtained from a man aged 18 to 29 in good health.

This clone was counted ten times or more. The chain has TRBV30 and TRBJ2-7; the D gene is possibly TRBD2 (7 bases). The CDR3 loop spans 14 amino acids. The germline V gene encodes CDR1 GTSNPN and CDR2 SVGIG (reference sequence). Trimming took 1 base from V and 0 from J, leaving 10 bases between them. The CDR3 region has the DNA TGTGCCTGGAGTGGGGGGGGCGACTCCTACGAGCAGTACTTC. Translated, it gives CAWSGGGDSYEQYF.

The rearrangement uses TRBV6-5 and TRBJ2-2; D call uncertain. Per germline, CDR1 MNHEY and CDR2 SVGAGI. The V gene lost 0 bases and the J gene lost 1 base, with 6 bases spanning the gap. The CDR3 consists of 15 residues. CDR3 DNA sequence: TGTGCCAGCAGTTACTCGACCTGGAACACCGGGGAGCTGTTTTTT. Encoded protein: CASSYSTWNTGELFF.

This chain connects TRBV11-2 to TRBJ2-2; 8 nucleotides line up with TRBD2. V trimming: 0 bases; J trimming: 4 bases; junction bases outside the gene matches: 7. The germline V gene encodes CDR1 SGHAT and CDR2 FQNNGV. CDR3 length: 17 residues. This CDR3 reads CASSLDQTSEGTGELFF. The CDR3, as DNA: TGTGCCAGCAGCTTAGATCAGACTAGCGAGGGCACCGGGGAGCTGTTTTTT.

The chain recombines TRBV5-1 with TRBJ2-7; TRBD1 matches 9 bases. From germline, CDR1 is SGHRS and CDR2 YFSETQ. CDR3 length equals 16 residues. Trimming removed 5 bases from V and 5 bases from J; junction bases left unmatched: 14. CDR3: CASRPSPGQGTNEQYF. The CDR3 DNA reads TGCGCCAGCAGACCTTCACCGGGACAGGGAACGAACGAGCAGTACTTC.

This sequence joins TRBV7-9 and TRBJ2-5, with 12 bases lining up with TRBD1. The better agreement between TRBJ2-7 and the DNA end casts doubt on the J call. This CDR3 spans 15 amino acids. Germline CDR1 SEHNR, CDR2 FQNEAQ (reference sequence). The CDR3 DNA reads TGTGCCAGCAGCTTAGCCGGGACAGGGGGCAACGAGCAGTACTTC. This gives the protein CASSLAGTGGNEQYF.

This chain connects TRBV5-8 to TRBJ2-6; 7 bases are a match to TRBD1. V lost 10 bases to trimming and J lost 0 bases; unmatched junction nucleotides: 16. This CDR3 spans 18 amino acids. Germline CDR1 and CDR2: SGHTS and YDEGEE. DNA of the CDR3: TGTGCCCTCAGCTTGGATGGGACAGAATTCTCTGGGGCCAACGTCCTGACTTTC. This sequence encodes CALSLDGTEFSGANVLTF.

In DNA, the CDR3 is TGTGCCAGTAGTATGCTCGGGGACTATGGCTACACCTTC. Translation: CASSMLGDYGYTF. The rearrangement links TRBV19 to TRBJ1-2; D gene unclear. CDR1 LNHDA and CDR2 SQIVND come from the germline V gene (reference sequence). V lost 3 bases to trimming and J lost 3 bases, with 8 bases between them. The CDR3 is 13 amino acids.

The gene calls are TRBV15 and TRBJ2-7; 9 nucleotides align to TRBD1. In germline, CDR1 is LNHNV, CDR2 YYDKDF (reference sequence). This CDR3 contains 16 residues. With 0 bases clipped from V and 3 bases from J, the junction kept 6 bases outside the gene matches. As DNA, the CDR3 is TGTGCCACCAGCAGAGATAAGACAGGGGGTTACTACGAGCAGTACTTC. Its protein product is CATSRDKTGGYYEQYF.

This chain uses TRBV19 with TRBJ1-1; unclear D gene. V lost 6 bases, J lost 1 base, and 12 bases lay in between. Germline CDR1 reads LNHDA; CDR2 reads SQIVND (reference sequence). The CDR3 totals 14 residues. The CDR3 sequence is CASSDLGRNTEAFF. The CDR3 coding sequence is TGTGCCAGTAGCGACCTGGGGAGGAACACTGAAGCTTTCTTT. The variable domain in full, completed from reference TRBV19 and TRBJ1-1, reads DGGITQSPKYLFRKEGQNVTLSCEQNLNHDAMYWYRQDPGQGLRLIYYSQIVNDFQKGDIAEGYSVSREKKESFPLTVTSAQKNPTAFYLCASSDLGRNTEAFFGQGTRLTVV.

V is TRBV28 and J is TRBJ2-7; TRBD1 matches at 11 bases. There are 18 residues in the CDR3. Trimming at V came to 3 bases and at J to 0 bases, leaving 10 bases not matched to a gene. Per germline, CDR1 MDHEN and CDR2 SYDVKM. This chain's CDR3 is CASSFPGQGAPSSYEQYF. In DNA, the CDR3 is TGTGCCAGCAGTTTCCCCGGACAGGGGGCCCCCAGCTCCTACGAGCAGTACTTC.

This chain joins TRBV5-1 and TRBJ2-4; 7 bases are shared with TRBD2. Germline values: CDR1 SGHRS, CDR2 YFSETQ. This CDR3 has 16 amino acids. The V and J ends lost 3 bases and 0 bases, in that order; junction bases with no gene match: 6. The CDR3 coding sequence is TGCGCCAGCAGCTCATCTAGCGGCCTAGCCAAAAACATTCAGTACTTC. This encodes CASSSSSGLAKNIQYF.

The chain carries TRBV4-1 and TRBJ2-7; D is perhaps TRBD1 (6 bases). The V gene's germline CDR1 is MGHRA and CDR2 YSYEKL. The CDR3 length is 16 residues. Trimming removed 1 base from V and 2 bases from J, with 15 bases in between. CDR3 region: CASSQGSQGFPYEQYF. DNA for the CDR3: TGCGCCAGCAGCCAAGGCTCCCAGGGGTTCCCCTACGAGCAGTACTTC.

The chain has TRBV18 and TRBJ2-5; 9 bases map to TRBD1. Trimming took 1 base from V and 2 from J; bases not matched to a gene: 8. Looked up from germline, CDR1 is KGHSH and CDR2 is LQKENI. The CDR3 loop spans 17 amino acids. The CDR3 here is CASSPLYRGRRQETQYF. The CDR3 DNA reads TGTGCCAGCTCACCACTCTACAGGGGGCGTCGACAAGAGACCCAGTACTTC.

The chain links TRBV27 to TRBJ2-7; no definite D call. This CDR3 has 14 residues. Germline loops: CDR1 MNHEY, CDR2 SMNVEV (reference sequence). V lost 3 bases and J 0 bases, leaving 9 bases between the germline ends. The CDR3 nucleotides read TGTGCCAGCAGTTTGGGCTGGAGCTCCTACGAGCAGTACTTC. Amino acids: CASSLGWSSYEQYF.

The CDR3, as DNA: TGTGCCAGCAGCTTACCCCCCCTACTAGCGGGGGGGCGGGAGACCCAGTACTTC. Residues: CASSLPPLLAGGRETQYF. V is TRBV7-9 and J is TRBJ2-5; 13 bases are a match to TRBD2. The ends lost 2 bases at V and 5 bases at J; junction bases unmatched: 11. Looked up from germline, CDR1 is SEHNR and CDR2 is FQNEAQ (reference sequence). The CDR3 has 18 amino acids.